The 29 T cell receptor beta chains below come from one sample, sequenced in a study of Graves' ophthalmopathy and Graves' hyperthyroidism. Amplified TCR beta CDR3 regions were obtained using RNA transcripts as template. The workflow started with a first-round RT-PCR run with HTBI primers and then moved on to a second-round multiplex PCR. TCRdb analysed the multiplex PCR reads with MiXCR anew, one entry per CDR3 protein. The data show 500,000 to 600,000 distinct CDR3 sequences, under 45% seen once. The sequencing input was peripheral blood or thyroid tissue (not recorded which). These receptors were taken from an adult man with Graves' hyperthyroidism.

The table lists this clonotype with many counts. The chain couples TRBV10-1 to TRBJ2-2; TRBD1 aligns across 8 bases. J gave up 3 bases and V 4 bases, and 10 bases lay outside the gene matches. Looked up from germline, CDR1 is WNHNN and CDR2 is SYGVQD (reference sequence). This CDR3 contains 17 residues. CDR3 nucleotides: TGCGCCAGCAGTGCTGAGCAGGGGGCTAGGGACACCGGGGAGCTGTTTTTT. As protein: CASSAEQGARDTGELFF.

This clonotype has ten or more counts. J is TRBJ1-2 and V is TRBV9; D remains unclear. Between the trimmed V and J ends, which lost 0 bases and 2 bases, there was a span of 11 bases. CDR3 size: 15 residues. Germline V lookup: CDR1 SGDLS, CDR2 YYNGEE. The CDR3, as DNA: TGTGCCAGCAGCGTAGCAGCTTATGGAAACTATGGCTACACCTTC. Translating gives CASSVAAYGNYGYTF.

The CDR3 region has the DNA TGTGCCAGCAGTGTCGATAGTGAGCAGTTCTTC. Translated, it gives CASSVDSEQFF. J is TRBJ2-5 and V is TRBV2; D unclear. The better agreement between TRBJ2-1 and the DNA end casts doubt on the J call. This CDR3 has 11 amino acids. The germline V gene has CDR1 SNHLY and CDR2 FYNNEI.

This clonotype was picked up many times. V is TRBV24-1 and J is TRBJ1-2; perhaps TRBD1 as D (6 bases). The germline gives CDR1 KGHDR, CDR2 SFDVKD. V was trimmed by 7 bases and J by 2 bases, leaving 10 bases between them. The CDR3 contains 13 residues. The CDR3 sequence: CATRQGNNYGYTF. As DNA, the CDR3 is TGTGCCACCAGACAGGGTAACAACTATGGCTACACCTTC.

This clonotype was seen more than once but under ten times. The chain is built from TRBV10-3 and TRBJ2-7; D is possibly TRBD2 (6 bases). The DNA end is a closer match to TRBJ2-1, so the J assignment may be wrong. This CDR3 is 14 amino acids long. Germline lookup yields CDR1 ENHRY and CDR2 SYGVKD. CDR3 sequence: CAISGGDAGNEQFF. Written as DNA, the CDR3 is TGTGCCATCAGTGGGGGGGACGCTGGGAATGAGCAGTTCTTC.

Points on this clonotype: Given a much more abundant clone one base away, this may be a read error. V gene TRBV6-5 combines with J gene TRBJ2-7; possibly TRBD1 or TRBD2 for D (5 bases each). The length of the CDR3 is 15 residues. CDR1 and CDR2 from the germline V gene are MNHEY and SVGAGI. The CDR3 DNA reads as TGTGCCAGCAGTTGGGGGTCGGGGTCTTCCTGCGAGCAGTACTTC. Its translation is CASSWGSGSSCEQYF.

In the case of this clonotype: Being one base from a much bigger clone, this may be a read error. The chain couples TRBV6-9 to TRBJ2-5, with D maybe TRBD1 (5 bases). The germline V gene has CDR1 MNHGY and CDR2 SVAAGI. V was cut by 8 bases and J by 5 bases, with 15 bases left in between. The CDR3 totals 13 residues. For the CDR3, the DNA is TGTGCCAGCTGTGAAAGGGGTGGGGAGACCCAGTACTTC. Its protein is CASCERGGETQYF.

This sequence joins TRBV29-1 and TRBJ1-1, with D maybe TRBD1 (5 bases). The length of the CDR3 is 11 residues. V lost 4 bases and J lost 10, with 13 bases in between. From germline, CDR1 is SQVTM and CDR2 ANQGSEA. The CDR3 nucleotides are TGCAGCGTTGGTACGGGGGTTAGAGCTTTCTTT. Translation gives CSVGTGVRAFF.

This chain connects TRBV7-2 to TRBJ2-4, with D maybe TRBD1 (6 bases). This CDR3 is 13 amino acids long. Germline V gene lookup returns CDR1 SGHTA and CDR2 FQGNSA. The V end lost 3 bases, the J end lost 8 bases, and 11 bases lay between the germline ends. The CDR3 coding sequence is TGTGCCAGCAGCTTCGGACAGTACGACATTCAGTACTTC. Translated, it gives CASSFGQYDIQYF. The variable domain in full, with the rest retrieved from reference TRBV7-2 and TRBJ2-4, is GAGVSQSPSNKVTEKGKDVELRCDPISGHTALYWYRQSLGQGLEFLIYFQGNSAPDKSGLPSDRFSAERTGGSVSTLTIQRTQQEDSAVYLCASSFGQYDIQYFGAGTRLSVL.

The V call is TRBV9, the J call TRBJ2-5; D is unclear. Gene TRBJ2-1 matches the end of the DNA better, so the J call may be wrong. Per germline, CDR1 SGDLS and CDR2 YYNGEE. This CDR3 has 13 amino acids. Here the CDR3 DNA reads TGTGCCAGCAGCGTAGGACCTCACAATGAGCAGTTCTTC. Protein sequence: CASSVGPHNEQFF.

The chain carries TRBV28 and TRBJ2-7; no clear D gene. Trimming took 2 bases from V and 3 from J, leaving 11 bases between them. CDR3 length: 14 amino acids. Germline V gives CDR1 MDHEN, CDR2 SYDVKM. Here the CDR3 reads CASSLLYRHYEQYF. CDR3 bases: TGTGCCAGCAGTTTACTGTACAGACACTACGAGCAGTACTTC.

Comment on this clonotype: One end of the junction varies from germline; a read error may be responsible. The chain combines TRBV7-8 with TRBJ2-7, with a possible D match to TRBD1 (6 bases). The germline CDR1 and CDR2 sequences are SGHVS and FQNEAQ. This CDR3 has 13 amino acids. CDR3 in amino acids: CASSLGGPYERFF. The CDR3 DNA follows: TGTGCCAGCAGCTTAGGGGGGCCCTATGAGCGGTTCTTC. The full variable domain, rest sourced from reference TRBV7-8 and TRBJ2-7, is GAGVSQSPRYKVAKRGQDVALRCDPISGHVSLFWYQQALGQGPEFLTYFQNEAQLDKSGLPSDRFFAERPEGSVSTLKIQRTQQEDSAVYLCASSLGGPYERFFGPGTRLTVT.

The chain recombines TRBV7-2 with TRBJ2-5; 12 bases line up with TRBD2. Germline V lookup: CDR1 SGHTA, CDR2 FQGNSA. The CDR3 sequence is 15 residues long. V lost 3 bases and J lost 11; bases outside the gene matches: 10. CDR3 coding DNA: TGTGCCAGCAGCTTTATGACTAGCGGGGGCAATGAGCAGTACTTC. This translates into CASSFMTSGGNEQYF.

Comments on this clonotype: An end of the junction differs from the germline gene, which may be a read error. In DNA, the CDR3 is TGTGCCAGCAGCTTGGGGATGAACACTGAAGCTTTC. It codes for CASSLGMNTEAF. The genes are TRBV7-6 and TRBJ2-6; D is ambiguous. Germline V gene lookup returns CDR1 SGHVS and CDR2 FNYEAQ. The CDR3 has 12 amino acids.

This clonotype was observed many times. The chain employs TRBV20-1 and TRBJ1-5; maybe TRBD1 (6 bases). The V gene's germline CDR1 is DFQATT and CDR2 SNEGSKA (reference sequence). The V end lost 6 bases, the J end lost 6 bases, and 21 bases lay between the germline ends. The CDR3 is made up of 15 amino acids. CDR3 DNA: TGCAGTGCCGGGGGGGCCCTTGGACGAAGTCAGCCCCAGCATTTT. Amino acids: CSAGGALGRSQPQHF.

V and J are TRBV7-9 and TRBJ2-3; 8 nucleotides agree with TRBD2. CDR1 and CDR2 (germline): SEHNR, FQNEAQ (reference sequence). The CDR3 totals 16 residues. Losses at the gene ends were 5 bases for V and 2 bases for J; bases not matched to a gene: 9. DNA for the CDR3: TGTGCCAGCAGCGCCCTGCTAGCGGGTGTCACAGATACGCAGTATTTT. Its protein product is CASSALLAGVTDTQYF.

This clonotype occurred a few times. The chain recombines TRBV7-9 with TRBJ2-7; 7 positions agree with TRBD1. The tail of the sequence fits TRBJ2-1 better, so the J call may be wrong. CDR1 is SEHNR and CDR2 is FQNEAQ in the germline V gene (reference sequence). This CDR3 spans 16 amino acids. CDR3 DNA sequence: TGTGCCAGCAGCCCGTGGCCAGGGGGACCCTACAATGAGCAGTTCTTC. It codes for CASSPWPGGPYNEQFF.

This clonotype has just one count. The V call is TRBV7-9, the J call TRBJ1-2, with 8 bases identical to TRBD1. This CDR3 is 13 amino acids long. Germline loops: CDR1 SEHNR, CDR2 FQNEAQ (reference sequence). The ends lost 6 bases at V and 8 bases at J; junction bases unmatched: 8. The CDR3 region has the DNA TGTGCCAGCAGTTCGGGCAGGGGGCTCGGCTACACCTTC. Translation gives CASSSGRGLGYTF.

In its sample, this clonotype was seen many times. One end of the junction fails to match germline, which may point to a read error. The rearrangement uses TRBV10-3 and TRBJ2-3, with D possibly TRBD1 on 5 matching bases. This CDR3 has 13 amino acids. CDR1 ENHRY and CDR2 SYGVKD come from the germline V gene. The CDR3 DNA is TGTGCCATAAGTGGGGCCGTCACAGATACGCAGTATTTT. This translates into CAISGAVTDTQYF.

This clonotype was detected ten times or more. The V gene is TRBV9, the J gene TRBJ2-5; D may be TRBD2 (5 bases). This CDR3 contains 16 residues. The V end lost 0 bases, the J end lost 1 base, and 13 bases lay between the germline ends. CDR1 and CDR2 from the germline V gene are SGDLS and YYNGEE. CDR3 in DNA: TGTGCCAGCAGCGTAGATCCGGGGTTGAGCCAAGAGACCCAGTACTTC. The encoded protein is CASSVDPGLSQETQYF.

The V and J genes are TRBV2 and TRBJ1-1; the D gene is possibly TRBD1 (6 bases). CDR1 and CDR2 (germline): SNHLY, FYNNEI. The CDR3 consists of 15 residues. V was cut by 5 bases and J by 4 bases, with 17 bases left in between. CDR3 bases: TGTGCCAGCAGTTTTAACAGGGTCATGGCCACTGAAGCTTTCTTT. Its translation: CASSFNRVMATEAFF. Variable domain in full (rest from reference TRBV2 and TRBJ1-1): EPEVTQTPSHQVTQMGQEVILRCVPISNHLYFYWYRQILGQKVEFLVSFYNNEISEKSEIFDDQFSVERPDGSNFTLKIRSTKLEDSAMYFCASSFNRVMATEAFFGQGTRLTVV.

The V and J genes are TRBV7-3 and TRBJ2-2; unclear D gene. The germline V and J ends were trimmed by 2 bases and 4 bases, with 14 bases remaining between them. CDR1 is SGHTA and CDR2 is FQGTGA in the germline V gene. The length of the CDR3 is 16 residues. The CDR3 protein is CASSLSPGRATGELFF. As DNA, the CDR3 is TGTGCCAGCAGCTTATCCCCTGGCAGAGCCACCGGGGAGCTGTTTTTT.

CDR3 region: CASSRDSQTEAFF. CDR3 nucleotides: TGTGCCAGCAGTAGGGACAGCCAAACTGAAGCTTTCTTT. The rearrangement uses TRBV2 and TRBJ1-1, with 7 positions matching TRBD1. This CDR3 spans 13 amino acids. CDR1 and CDR2 from the germline V gene are SNHLY and FYNNEI. With V trimmed by 5 bases and J by 5 bases, 5 bases remained unmatched.

This clonotype came up a few times. The J gene is TRBJ1-2, the V gene TRBV19; the D gene is possibly TRBD1 (5 bases). Between the trimmed V and J ends, which lost 4 bases and 0 bases, there was a span of 12 bases. Germline CDR1 and CDR2: LNHDA and SQIVND (reference sequence). The CDR3 runs 15 residues. In nucleotides, the CDR3 is TGTGCCAGTAGTAAAGACGAGGGGCCTAACTATGGCTACACCTTC. Translated, it gives CASSKDEGPNYGYTF.

This clonotype has a handful of counts. The chain recombines TRBV7-9 with TRBJ1-5, with 7 bases fitting TRBD1. The germline V gene encodes CDR1 SEHNR and CDR2 FQNEAQ (reference sequence). V was pared by 5 bases and J by 1 base, with 11 bases of the junction left unmatched. The length of the CDR3 is 17 residues. CDR3 in amino acids: CASSERTGTASNQPQHF. The CDR3 DNA is TGTGCCAGCAGCGAGAGAACCGGGACAGCAAGCAATCAGCCCCAGCATTTT.

V is TRBV12-3 or TRBV12-4 and J is TRBJ2-5; TRBD1 matches 12 bases. The CDR3 totals 15 residues. V was pared by 6 bases and J by 11 bases, with 13 bases of the junction left unmatched. The CDR3 is CASREGQGAYYGQYF. CDR3 nucleotide sequence: TGTGCCAGCAGGGAGGGACAGGGGGCTTACTACGGGCAGTACTTC.

The chain recombines TRBV20-1 with TRBJ2-5, with a tentative D call TRBD2 (6 bases). CDR3 length: 15 amino acids. The germline gives CDR1 DFQATT, CDR2 SNEGSKA (reference sequence). V lost 1 base and J lost 7, with 19 bases in between. The CDR3 DNA reads as TGCAGTGCTAGAGGGCAGGCCGATAGCGGCGGGACCCAGTACTTC. This encodes CSARGQADSGGTQYF.

This clonotype has a count of ten or more. This rearrangement joins TRBV20-1 to TRBJ2-5; TRBD2 matches at 10 bases. Per the germline V gene, CDR1 is DFQATT and CDR2 is SNEGSKA (reference sequence). The V segment lost 6 bases and the J segment 5 bases; nucleotides outside the gene matches: 9. The length of the CDR3 is 14 residues. CDR3 loop: CSAPSGLARETQYF. In DNA, the CDR3 is TGCAGTGCCCCCTCGGGACTAGCGAGGGAGACCCAGTACTTC.

With respect to this clonotype: A single base separates this from a much larger clone, so it may be a read error. The rearrangement joins TRBV5-4 to TRBJ2-5, with 8 bases aligning to TRBD2. CDR3 length equals 13 residues. Germline V gene data show CDR1 as SGHNT and CDR2 as YYREEE (reference sequence). The CDR3 DNA is TGTGCCGGCAGCAGTAGCGGGGATGGGACCCAGTACTTC. It specifies CAGSSSGDGTQYF.